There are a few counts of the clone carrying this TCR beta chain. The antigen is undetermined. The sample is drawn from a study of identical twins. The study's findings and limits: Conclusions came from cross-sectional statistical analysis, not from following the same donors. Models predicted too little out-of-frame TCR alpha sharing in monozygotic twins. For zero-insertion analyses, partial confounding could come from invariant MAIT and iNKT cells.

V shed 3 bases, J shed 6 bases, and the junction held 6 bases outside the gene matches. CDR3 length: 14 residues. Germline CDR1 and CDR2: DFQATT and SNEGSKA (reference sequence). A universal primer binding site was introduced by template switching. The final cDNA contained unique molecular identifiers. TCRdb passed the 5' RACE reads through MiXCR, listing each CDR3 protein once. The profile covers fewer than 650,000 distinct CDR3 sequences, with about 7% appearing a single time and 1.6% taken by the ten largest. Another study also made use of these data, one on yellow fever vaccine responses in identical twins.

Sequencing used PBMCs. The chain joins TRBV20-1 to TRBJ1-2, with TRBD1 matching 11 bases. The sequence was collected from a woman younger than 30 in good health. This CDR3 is CSASPPGQGDGYTF. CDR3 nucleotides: TGCAGTGCTAGCCCGCCGGGACAGGGGGATGGCTACACCTTC.